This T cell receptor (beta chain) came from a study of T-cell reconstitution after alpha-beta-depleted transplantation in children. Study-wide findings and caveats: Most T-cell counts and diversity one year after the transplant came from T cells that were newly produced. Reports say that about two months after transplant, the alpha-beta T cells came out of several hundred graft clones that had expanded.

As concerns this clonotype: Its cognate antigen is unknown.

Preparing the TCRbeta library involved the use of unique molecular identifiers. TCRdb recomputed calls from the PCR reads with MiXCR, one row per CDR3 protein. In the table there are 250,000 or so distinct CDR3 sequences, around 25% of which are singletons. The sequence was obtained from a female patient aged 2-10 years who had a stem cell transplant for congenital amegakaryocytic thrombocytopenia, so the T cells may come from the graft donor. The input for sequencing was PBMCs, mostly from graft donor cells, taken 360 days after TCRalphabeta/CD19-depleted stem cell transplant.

The CDR3 DNA reads as TGTGCCAGCAGTTTGGTCCCTCGTGGAAACACCATATATTTT. Translation gives CASSLVPRGNTIYF. The genes are TRBV28 and TRBJ1-3; D unclear. V was pared by 3 bases and J by 3 bases, with 9 bases between. This CDR3 has 14 amino acids. The germline CDR1 and CDR2 sequences are MDHEN and SYDVKM.